The 15 T cell receptor beta chains below were found in one sample sequenced in a study of T cell responses to AZD1222 COVID-19 vaccine. TCRdb's copy holds only in-frame clones and misses some; the assay was immunoSEQ multiplex PCR. The table lists approximately 110,000 clones, approximately 90% of them singletons. This specimen consisted of peripheral blood, obtained on day 0 of AZD1222 vaccination. The receptors were sampled from an adult in good health.

The V call is TRBV10-2, the J call TRBJ2-5; weak D call: TRBD2 (6 bases). There are 14 residues in the CDR3. V gave up 2 bases and J gave up 7 bases, with 14 bases separating them. Germline loops: CDR1 WSHSY, CDR2 SAAADI. CDR3 DNA sequence: TGCGCCAGCAGTGAGCCGACGCCCGGGGGGACCCAGTACTTC. This sequence encodes CASSEPTPGGTQYF.

The chain joins TRBV5-4 to TRBJ1-1; 9 nucleotides align to TRBD1. The germline CDR1 and CDR2 sequences are SGHNT and YYREEE (reference sequence). The CDR3 covers 14 residues. J was trimmed by 5 bases and V by 4 bases; bases with no gene match: 6. CDR3 sequence reads: CASSLNRGQTEAFF. In DNA, the CDR3 is TGTGCCAGCAGCCTGAACAGGGGGCAAACTGAAGCTTTCTTT. Full variable domain (missing parts from reference TRBV5-4 and TRBJ1-1): ETGVTQSPTHLIKTRGQQVTLRCSSQSGHNTVSWYQQALGQGPQFIFQYYREEENGRGNFPPRFSGLQFPNYSSELNVNALELDDSALYLCASSLNRGQTEAFFGQGTRLTVV.

The V gene is TRBV7-2, the J gene TRBJ1-1; the D is unclear. Trimming removed 1 base at V and 5 bases at J, with 14 bases between. This CDR3 contains 15 residues. Germline V gene data show CDR1 as SGHTA and CDR2 as FQGNSA. DNA for the CDR3: TGTGCCAGCAGCTTAGGGGCAAACTGGGGAACTGAAGCTTTCTTT. Translating gives CASSLGANWGTEAFF.

V is TRBV13 and J is TRBJ1-1; TRBD1 matches 7 bases. The CDR3 extends over 19 amino acids. After removal of 5 bases from V and 4 bases from J, the junction contained 22 bases not matched to a gene. The germline gives CDR1 PRHDT, CDR2 FYEKMQ (reference sequence). CDR3 nucleotide sequence: TGTGCCAGCAGCAAGAACCCCCGGGACAGCCTAGGATGGGGCACTGAAGCTTTCTTT. It codes for CASSKNPRDSLGWGTEAFF.

This rearrangement joins TRBV7-3 to TRBJ1-5, with TRBD1 identical over 8 bases. The CDR3 is made up of 13 amino acids. Germline-derived CDR1 and CDR2 are SGHTA and FQGTGA. J was trimmed by 7 bases and V by 5 bases; bases with no gene match: 4. The DNA for the CDR3 is TGTGCCAGCAGCAGAGACAGGGGACAGCCCCAGCATTTT. Translating it yields CASSRDRGQPQHF.

This chain joins TRBV5-4 and TRBJ2-1; perhaps TRBD1 as D (5 bases). V was trimmed by 1 base and J by 5 bases, leaving 10 bases between them. CDR1 SGHNT and CDR2 YYREEE come from the germline V gene (reference sequence). This CDR3 is 14 amino acids long. This CDR3 is CASSLLGVHNEQFF. The CDR3 DNA reads as TGTGCCAGCAGCTTGCTAGGGGTCCACAATGAGCAGTTCTTC.

Turning to this clone: Other DNA sequences in the sample encode the same CDR3. The chain has TRBV3-1 (or the pseudogene TRBV3-2) and TRBJ1-3, with 8 positions matching TRBD1. The CDR3 consists of 16 residues. CDR1 and CDR2 (germline): LGHDT, YNNKEL (reference sequence). V dropped 2 bases and J dropped 0; count of bases not matched to a gene: 3. The CDR3 DNA follows: TGTGCCAGCAGCCAAAAAACAGGGGGCTCTGGAAACACCATATATTTT. This sequence encodes CASSQKTGGSGNTIYF.

The V and J genes are TRBV6-1 and TRBJ1-4; possibly TRBD1 for D (6 bases). CDR3 size: 16 residues. V lost 3 bases, J lost 8 bases, and 19 bases lay in between. Germline CDR1 and CDR2: MNHNS and SASEGT. The CDR3 DNA follows: TGTGCCAGCAGTGACCCGGGACAACCCAACGGCGAAAAACTGTTTTTT. Translation gives CASSDPGQPNGEKLFF.

The chain has TRBV7-9 and TRBJ2-7; D uncertain. Between the trimmed V and J ends, which lost 1 base and 6 bases, there was a span of 7 bases. Germline V CDR1 and CDR2: SEHNR, FQNEAQ (reference sequence). CDR3 size: 12 residues. In nucleotides, the CDR3 is TGTGCCAGCAGCTTAGTGACGGCCGAGCAGTACTTC. It encodes CASSLVTAEQYF.

V usage is TRBV6-1 and J usage is TRBJ1-2; D is perhaps TRBD1 (6 bases). V was trimmed by 3 bases and J by 4 bases, leaving 18 bases between them. The germline gives CDR1 MNHNS, CDR2 SASEGT. There are 16 residues in the CDR3. The CDR3 DNA follows: TGTGCCAGCAGTGACCTTACTCGAACAGGGATCTATGGCTACACCTTC. It specifies CASSDLTRTGIYGYTF.

The rearrangement uses TRBV28 and TRBJ1-2; D perhaps matches TRBD1 (6 bases). This CDR3 region has 14 residues. Germline values: CDR1 MDHEN, CDR2 SYDVKM. Trimming left V 4 bases short and J 7 bases short, with 16 bases between. This CDR3 is CASSSRPGGGGYTF. The CDR3 coding sequence is TGTGCCAGCAGTTCCCGTCCGGGGGGCGGTGGCTACACCTTC.

The chain links TRBV5-1 to TRBJ2-5; D not certain. V lost 4 bases and J lost 2, with 9 bases in between. Germline lookup yields CDR1 SGHRS and CDR2 YFSETQ. The CDR3 is 13 residues long. The CDR3 sequence: CASSVAGQETQYF. The DNA for the CDR3 is TGCGCCAGCAGCGTGGCAGGTCAAGAGACCCAGTACTTC. Variable domain in full (rest from reference TRBV5-1 and TRBJ2-5): KAGVTQTPRYLIKTRGQQVTLSCSPISGHRSVSWYQQTPGQGLQFLFEYFSETQRNKGNFPGRFSGRQFSNSRSEMNVSTLELGDSALYLCASSVAGQETQYFGPGTRLLVL.

The rearrangement uses TRBV2 and TRBJ2-2, with TRBD2 matching over 8 bases. This CDR3 region has 15 residues. The junction had 8 bases not matched to a gene; V was cut back by 6 bases and J by 5 bases. CDR1 and CDR2 from the germline V gene are SNHLY and FYNNEI. CDR3 coding DNA: TGTGCCAGCAGGGATGGACTAGCCCTAACCGGGGAGCTGTTTTTT. Translated: CASRDGLALTGELFF.

The rearrangement joins TRBV6-4 to TRBJ1-2, with 8 bases matching TRBD1. Germline trimming cut 5 bases from V and 7 bases from J; bases unmatched to any gene: 6. Per the germline V gene, CDR1 is MRHNA and CDR2 is SNTAGT. The CDR3 loop spans 13 amino acids. This CDR3 is CASSNTGGGGYTF. For the CDR3, the DNA is TGTGCCAGCAGTAACACAGGGGGAGGTGGCTACACCTTC.

This clone was seen just once. This sequence joins TRBV27 and TRBJ2-7, with D perhaps TRBD2 (6 bases). There are 15 residues in the CDR3. Germline CDR1 and CDR2: MNHEY and SMNVEV (reference sequence). V lost 5 bases to trimming and J lost 6 bases, with 20 bases between them. The DNA of the CDR3 is TGTGCCAGCAGTGTCGACAGTGTCCGGGGGAGCGAGCAGTACTTC. Its translation is CASSVDSVRGSEQYF.